These 17 T cell receptor beta chains were all obtained from the same sample, sequenced in a study of cytomegalovirus exposure and HLA in healthy donors. A multiplex PCR was run with 60 Vbeta primers and 13 Jbeta primers. The protocol was immunoSEQ multiplex PCR, while the TCRdb copy is restricted to in-frame clones and leaves out a portion. The table lists around 260,000 clones, 80% of them singletons. Input material: PBMCs. These receptors were obtained from a girl under 10 years old in good health and CMV-seronegative.

Note on this clone: Compared with germline, one end of the junction differs, possibly owing to a read error. The chain uses TRBV5-6 and TRBJ2-3; 11 nucleotides line up with TRBD2. This CDR3 comprises 15 residues. CDR1 and CDR2 (germline): SGHDT, YYEEEE. This CDR3 reads CASTLTSGASDTQYF. DNA for the CDR3: TGTGCCAGCACCTTGACTAGCGGGGCATCAGATACGCAGTATTTT.

There are a few counts of this clone. The V gene is TRBV7-9, the J gene TRBJ2-1, with 7 bases fitting TRBD2. CDR1 and CDR2 (germline): SEHNR, FQNEAQ (reference sequence). Trimming removed 7 bases from V and 8 bases from J; junction bases left unmatched: 5. This CDR3 region has 12 residues. The CDR3 nucleotides are TGTGCCAGCACCGGGGAGGGGTATGAGCAGTTCTTC. Its protein product is CASTGEGYEQFF.

This rearrangement joins TRBV4-2 to TRBJ2-6, with D perhaps TRBD2 (6 bases). CDR1 LGHNA and CDR2 YNFKEQ come from the germline V gene. The CDR3 contains 20 residues. Trimming left V 4 bases short and J 0 bases short, with 22 bases between. This CDR3 reads CASSLSWRAHRYSGANVLTF. As DNA, the CDR3 is TGTGCCAGCAGCCTTTCATGGAGGGCCCACAGATACTCTGGGGCCAACGTCCTGACTTTC.

This clone was seen only a few times. V gene TRBV4-2 combines with J gene TRBJ2-7; 11 bases fit TRBD2. CDR3 length: 16 amino acids. V dropped 0 bases and J dropped 3; count of bases not matched to a gene: 4. Germline CDR1 LGHNA, CDR2 YNFKEQ. The CDR3 sequence: CASSQDGTSGSYEQYF. The DNA for the CDR3 is TGTGCCAGCAGCCAAGATGGCACTAGCGGGAGCTACGAGCAGTACTTC.

The chain is built from TRBV6-1 and TRBJ1-1, with TRBD1 identical over 11 bases. This CDR3 is built from 18 residues. Looked up from germline, CDR1 is MNHNS and CDR2 is SASEGT. V shed 3 bases, J shed 1 base, and the junction held 10 bases outside the gene matches. The CDR3 nucleotides read TGTGCCAGCAGTGATCTGTCCGGGACAGGGGGTGCGAACACTGAAGCTTTCTTT. It specifies CASSDLSGTGGANTEAFF.

The chain is built from TRBV19 and TRBJ2-6, with D maybe TRBD1 (5 bases). The CDR3 is 16 amino acids. The ends were cut back, 6 bases at V and 6 bases at J, with 18 bases in the middle. Per the germline V gene, CDR1 is LNHDA and CDR2 is SQIVND (reference sequence). The CDR3 region is CASSVGTGLQANVLTF. The CDR3, as DNA: TGTGCCAGTAGCGTCGGAACAGGCCTCCAGGCCAACGTCCTGACTTTC. Looking up the rest from reference TRBV19 and TRBJ2-6 gives the full variable domain: DGGITQSPKYLFRKEGQNVTLSCEQNLNHDAMYWYRQDPGQGLRLIYYSQIVNDFQKGDIAEGYSVSREKKESFPLTVTSAQKNPTAFYLCASSVGTGLQANVLTFGAGSRLTVL.

The CDR3 is CASRGPSGNTIYF. CDR3 coding DNA: TGTGCCAGCAGGGGGCCCTCTGGAAACACCATATATTTT. This chain joins TRBV7-6 and TRBJ1-3; D is perhaps TRBD1 (5 bases). V gave up 6 bases and J gave up 0 bases, with 6 bases separating them. This CDR3 has 13 amino acids. Germline lookup yields CDR1 SGHVS and CDR2 FNYEAQ.

The CDR3, as DNA: TGTGCCCGAACAATCCTTGGGGGGGGCCAAGAGACCCAGTACTTC. Translating it yields CARTILGGGQETQYF. The chain employs TRBV6-4 and TRBJ2-5, with 7 bases matching TRBD2. Germline assignment: CDR1 MRHNA and CDR2 SNTAGT. The V segment lost 11 bases and the J segment 1 base; nucleotides outside the gene matches: 13. This CDR3 comprises 15 residues.

The J gene is TRBJ2-7, the V gene TRBV29-1; TRBD2 agrees at 10 bases. The CDR3 is 14 residues long. The V segment lost 3 bases and the J segment 1 base; nucleotides outside the gene matches: 3. CDR1 and CDR2 from the germline V gene are SQVTM and ANQGSEA. CDR3 coding DNA: TGCAGCGTTGAGGCTAGCGGGGGATCCTACGAGCAGTACTTC. Protein: CSVEASGGSYEQYF.

The V call is TRBV25-1, the J call TRBJ2-7, with a possible D match to TRBD2 (6 bases). Germline V CDR1 and CDR2: MGHDK, SYGVNS. The CDR3 is made up of 16 amino acids. The V end was cut by 1 base, the J end by 0 bases, with 13 bases between. CDR3: CASSEWRAEGSYEQYF. Here the CDR3 DNA reads TGTGCCAGCAGTGAATGGAGGGCAGAAGGCTCCTACGAGCAGTACTTC.

The CDR3, as DNA: TGTGCCAGCAGTTTATTTAGGCGGGGGCGCACAGATACGCAGTATTTT. Protein sequence: CASSLFRRGRTDTQYF. The chain has TRBV28 and TRBJ2-3, with D possibly TRBD2 on 7 matching bases. Germline lookup yields CDR1 MDHEN and CDR2 SYDVKM. The CDR3 has 16 residues. V lost 1 base, J lost 1 base, and 12 bases lay in between. Full variable domain (remainder filled in from reference TRBV28 and TRBJ2-3): DVKVTQSSRYLVKRTGEKVFLECVQDMDHENMFWYRQDPGLGLRLIYFSYDVKMKEKGDIPEGYSVSREKKERFSLILESASTNQTSMYLCASSLFRRGRTDTQYFGPGTRLTVL.

This clone was detected only once. The chain combines TRBV7-9 with TRBJ2-3; TRBD2 might be the D (6 bases). Germline CDR1 and CDR2: SEHNR and FQNEAQ (reference sequence). The V and J ends lost 9 bases and 1 base respectively, with 20 bases between them. This CDR3 has 16 residues. CDR3 loop: CASRERRDGGTDTQYF. CDR3 coding DNA: TGTGCCAGTAGAGAGAGGCGGGACGGTGGCACAGATACGCAGTATTTT.

The J gene is TRBJ2-1, the V gene TRBV7-3; tentatively, D is TRBD1 (6 bases). Germline CDR1 SGHTA, CDR2 FQGTGA. V lost 5 bases and J lost 0, with 11 bases in between. This CDR3 spans 15 amino acids. CDR3 nucleotide sequence: TGTGCCAGCAGCATTACAGGGAACTCCTACAATGAGCAGTTCTTC. This sequence encodes CASSITGNSYNEQFF.

The chain employs TRBV4-2 and TRBJ2-1; 8 bases line up with TRBD2. Germline values: CDR1 LGHNA, CDR2 YNFKEQ. This CDR3 contains 14 residues. J gave up 5 bases and V 4 bases, and 4 bases lay outside the gene matches. CDR3 DNA sequence: TGTGCCAGCAGCCCCGGGGGGGGACACAATGAGCAGTTCTTC. It is translated as CASSPGGGHNEQFF.

This clone was seen just once. This chain links TRBV6-6 with TRBJ1-1; TRBD1 aligns across 10 bases. The CDR3 totals 13 residues. Unmatched junction bases numbered 3, after V lost 1 base and J lost 10 bases. Germline CDR1 is MNHNY and CDR2 is SVGAGI (reference sequence). Written as DNA, the CDR3 is TGTGCCAGCAGTTACTTCGGACAGGGGGGAGCTTTCTTT. Translated: CASSYFGQGGAFF.

V is TRBV30 and J is TRBJ1-1, with unresolved D. The V gene's germline CDR1 is GTSNPN and CDR2 SVGIG (reference sequence). The CDR3 covers 14 residues. V was shortened by 4 bases and J by 1 base, with 13 bases between the two germline ends. The CDR3 loop reads CAWTIFPGNTEAFF. CDR3 nucleotide sequence: TGTGCCTGGACCATCTTTCCGGGGAACACTGAAGCTTTCTTT. Full variable domain (outside the CDR3, taken from reference TRBV30 and TRBJ1-1): SQTIHQWPATLVQPVGSPLSLECTVEGTSNPNLYWYRQAAGRGLQLLFYSVGIGQISSEVPQNLSASRPQDRQFILSSKKLLLSDSGFYLCAWTIFPGNTEAFFGQGTRLTVV.

The chain couples TRBV5-8 to TRBJ1-2, with no clear D. The germline gives CDR1 SGHTS, CDR2 YDEGEE. The V gene lost 2 bases and the J gene lost 3 bases, with 17 bases spanning the gap. The CDR3 extends over 16 amino acids. CDR3 sequence reads: CASSFSAGRGDYGYTF. DNA for the CDR3: TGTGCCAGCAGCTTTTCCGCGGGGAGAGGTGACTATGGCTACACCTTC.